The 25 T cell receptor beta chains given below trace back to one sample, sequenced in a study of blood T cell repertoires in COVID-19. Libraries were prepared by immunoSEQ multiplex PCR; TCRdb keeps only in-frame clonotypes and omits some of them. The sample contains approximately 220,000 clones, roughly 89% of which appear only once. The sequenced material came from PBMCs or T cells enriched from blood (not recorded which). These receptors all stem from a woman aged 40 to 49 with acute COVID-19.

The chain couples TRBV27 to TRBJ1-3, with TRBD1 identical over 9 bases. CDR3 size: 16 residues. Germline V gene data show CDR1 as MNHEY and CDR2 as SMNVEV (reference sequence). Unmatched junction bases numbered 8, after V lost 5 bases and J lost 3 bases. For the CDR3, the DNA is TGTGCCAGCAGTCTCGCCGGGACAGGGATTGGAAACACCATATATTTT. This translates into CASSLAGTGIGNTIYF.

The chain couples TRBV12-3 or TRBV12-4 to TRBJ1-1; possible D gene TRBD1, 5 bases. The CDR3 sequence is 11 residues long. The V end was cut by 7 bases, the J end by 6 bases, with 9 bases between. The CDR3 protein is CASNSGSEAFF. CDR3 sequence (DNA): TGTGCCAGCAACTCAGGGTCTGAAGCTTTCTTT.

This clone was observed a few times. V usage is TRBV5-1 and J usage is TRBJ1-2; 9 nucleotides align to TRBD1. CDR1 is SGHRS and CDR2 is YFSETQ in the germline V gene. The CDR3 is 14 amino acids. Germline trimming cut 0 bases from V and 4 bases from J; bases unmatched to any gene: 1. In DNA form, the CDR3 reads TGCGCCAGCAGCTTGGAGGGACAGGGCTATGGCTACACCTTC. Its protein product is CASSLEGQGYGYTF.

This chain links TRBV18 with TRBJ2-1; maybe TRBD2 (6 bases). This CDR3 is 15 amino acids long. CDR1 is KGHSH and CDR2 is LQKENI in the germline V gene. V was pared by 6 bases and J by 7 bases, with 19 bases between. In DNA form, the CDR3 reads TGTGCCAGCTCCCCCCTCCAGGGAGGCGAAAATGAGCAGTTCTTC. Protein sequence: CASSPLQGGENEQFF.

V is TRBV6-2 or TRBV6-3 and J is TRBJ1-1; D remains unclear. V was cut by 6 bases and J by 1 base, with 15 bases left in between. Germline CDR1 reads MNHEY; CDR2 reads SVGEGT. The CDR3 covers 15 residues. In nucleotides, the CDR3 is TGTGCCAGCAGCCACCCTAATGAGGCGAACACTGAAGCTTTCTTT. It translates to CASSHPNEANTEAFF.

The chain recombines TRBV6-1 with TRBJ1-5, with 8 bases that match TRBD1. This CDR3 contains 17 residues. V dropped 0 bases and J dropped 6; count of bases not matched to a gene: 10. Germline CDR1 and CDR2: MNHNS and SASEGT. The chain's CDR3 is CASSEASTGGIAQPQHF. CDR3 coding DNA: TGTGCCAGCAGTGAAGCGTCAACAGGGGGAATTGCTCAGCCCCAGCATTTT.

This chain uses TRBV11-3 with TRBJ2-7; the D gene is possibly TRBD1 (7 bases). The CDR3 consists of 14 residues. Germline loops: CDR1 SGHNT, CDR2 YENEEA. The V end was cut by 2 bases, the J end by 4 bases, with 12 bases between. CDR3 sequence (DNA): TGTGCCAGCAGCTTAACAGGGGCGGGGTACGAGCAGTACTTC. This codes for CASSLTGAGYEQYF.

The chain combines TRBV5-5 with TRBJ1-1, with 7 bases matching TRBD1. Trimming at V came to 4 bases and at J to 4 bases, leaving 7 bases not matched to a gene. The CDR3 is 14 residues long. The germline V gene has CDR1 SGHKS and CDR2 YYEKEE (reference sequence). CDR3 sequence: CASSGEYRGTEAFF. The CDR3, as DNA: TGTGCCAGCAGCGGAGAATACAGGGGCACTGAAGCTTTCTTT. Full variable domain (remainder filled in from reference TRBV5-5 and TRBJ1-1): DAGVTQSPTHLIKTRGQQVTLRCSPISGHKSVSWYQQVLGQGPQFIFQYYEKEERGRGNFPDRFSARQFPNYSSELNVNALLLGDSALYLCASSGEYRGTEAFFGQGTRLTVV.

The V gene is TRBV11-2, the J gene TRBJ1-1; 9 bases line up with TRBD1. Losses at the gene ends were 4 bases for V and 3 bases for J; bases not matched to a gene: 6. Germline V gene data show CDR1 as SGHAT and CDR2 as FQNNGV. The length of the CDR3 is 15 residues. CDR3 in amino acids: CASSSFRDRDTEAFF. DNA of the CDR3: TGTGCCAGCAGCTCATTCCGGGACAGGGACACTGAAGCTTTCTTT.

V and J are TRBV19 and TRBJ1-5, with 8 bases that match TRBD1. CDR1 and CDR2 (germline): LNHDA, SQIVND (reference sequence). This CDR3 is 16 amino acids long. The V and J ends lost 0 bases and 4 bases, in that order; junction bases with no gene match: 5. The CDR3 nucleotides are TGTGCCAGTAGTATAGAGGCAGGGGGCTTGAATCAGCCCCAGCATTTT. This codes for CASSIEAGGLNQPQHF.

There are a few counts of this clone. The chain recombines TRBV2 with TRBJ1-1; TRBD1 is a possible D gene (5 bases). Germline lookup yields CDR1 SNHLY and CDR2 FYNNEI. Trimming shortened V by 4 bases and J by 2 bases, and 11 bases separated the two germline ends. The CDR3 length is 14 residues. The CDR3 spells CASSVAGVNTEAFF. CDR3 DNA: TGTGCCAGCAGTGTCGCGGGGGTTAACACTGAAGCTTTCTTT.

CDR3 sequence: CSVAPQGYNEQFF. DNA of the CDR3: TGCAGCGTTGCCCCGCAGGGGTACAATGAGCAGTTCTTC. The chain links TRBV29-1 to TRBJ2-1; weak D call: TRBD1 (6 bases). Trimming took 4 bases from V and 4 from J, leaving 11 bases between them. The CDR3 extends over 13 amino acids. CDR1 is SQVTM, CDR2 ANQGSEA, per germline.

This sequence joins TRBV19 and TRBJ2-6; D may be TRBD1 (6 bases). Germline CDR1 LNHDA, CDR2 SQIVND (reference sequence). The germline V and J ends were trimmed by 7 bases and 0 bases, with 13 bases remaining between them. The length of the CDR3 is 16 residues. The CDR3 sequence is CASTGNRDSGANVLTF. The CDR3, as DNA: TGTGCCAGTACCGGGAACAGGGACTCTGGGGCCAACGTCCTGACTTTC. Combining the CDR3 with reference TRBV19 and TRBJ2-6 gives the whole variable domain DGGITQSPKYLFRKEGQNVTLSCEQNLNHDAMYWYRQDPGQGLRLIYYSQIVNDFQKGDIAEGYSVSREKKESFPLTVTSAQKNPTAFYLCASTGNRDSGANVLTFGAGSRLTVL.

This clone has a single count. The rearrangement uses TRBV10-3 and TRBJ2-1; 8 bases map to TRBD1. The J segment lost 7 bases and the V segment lost 1 base, leaving 3 bases of the junction unmatched. The V gene's germline CDR1 is ENHRY and CDR2 SYGVKD. There are 14 residues in the CDR3. Here the CDR3 reads CAISEFGQGNEQFF. The CDR3 nucleotides are TGTGCCATCAGTGAGTTCGGACAGGGAAATGAGCAGTTCTTC.

The V gene is TRBV6-2 or TRBV6-3, the J gene TRBJ1-1; D gene uncertain. The germline gives CDR1 MNHEY, CDR2 SVGEGT. Trimming pared 5 bases from V and 5 bases from J, leaving 9 bases between. The CDR3 spans 12 residues. This chain's CDR3 is CASSRLRTEAFF. The DNA for the CDR3 is TGTGCCAGCAGTAGACTAAGGACTGAAGCTTTCTTT.

This clone was counted once. The chain links TRBV19 to TRBJ1-6, with 7 bases lining up with TRBD1. The V segment lost 0 bases and the J segment 0 bases; nucleotides outside the gene matches: 14. The CDR3 covers 21 residues. Germline assignment: CDR1 LNHDA and CDR2 SQIVND (reference sequence). CDR3 nucleotide sequence: TGTGCCAGTAGTATAGATCTTGTTGGGACAGCTTCAAGCTCCTATAATTCACCCCTCCACTTT. Protein product: CASSIDLVGTASSSYNSPLHF.

The chain has TRBV19 and TRBJ1-4; 8 positions match TRBD1. Germline V gene data show CDR1 as LNHDA and CDR2 as SQIVND (reference sequence). This CDR3 contains 13 residues. The ends lost 7 bases at V and 8 bases at J; junction bases unmatched: 6. The CDR3: CASKRQGSEKLFF. Here the CDR3 DNA reads TGTGCCAGTAAGCGACAGGGGAGCGAAAAACTGTTTTTT. Variable domain in full (rest from reference TRBV19 and TRBJ1-4): DGGITQSPKYLFRKEGQNVTLSCEQNLNHDAMYWYRQDPGQGLRLIYYSQIVNDFQKGDIAEGYSVSREKKESFPLTVTSAQKNPTAFYLCASKRQGSEKLFFGSGTQLSVL.

The chain combines TRBV2 with TRBJ1-2; D ambiguous. Trimming removed 11 bases from V and 4 bases from J, with 11 bases in between. Germline CDR1 SNHLY, CDR2 FYNNEI. There are 11 residues in the CDR3. The CDR3, as DNA: TGTGCCTCCCGGGTTAGCTATGGCTACACCTTC. Protein product: CASRVSYGYTF.

The V call is TRBV6-5, the J call TRBJ2-5; D gene uncertain. The CDR3 runs 13 residues. Germline V CDR1 and CDR2: MNHEY, SVGAGI. Between the trimmed V and J ends, which lost 0 bases and 7 bases, there was a span of 9 bases. The chain's CDR3 is CASSYSRSGTQYF. CDR3 in DNA: TGTGCCAGCAGTTACTCGAGGTCCGGGACCCAGTACTTC.

The V and J genes are TRBV5-1 and TRBJ1-1; 7 nucleotides align to TRBD1. The ends lost 0 bases at V and 5 bases at J; junction bases unmatched: 7. The germline V gene encodes CDR1 SGHRS and CDR2 YFSETQ. The CDR3 totals 15 residues. CDR3 region: CASSLDGQAGTEAFF. The CDR3 nucleotides read TGCGCCAGCAGCTTGGACGGACAGGCTGGGACTGAAGCTTTCTTT.

The chain joins TRBV2 to TRBJ1-1; perhaps TRBD1 as D (5 bases). Trimming left V 3 bases short and J 5 bases short, with 16 bases between. There are 15 residues in the CDR3. Germline CDR1 is SNHLY and CDR2 is FYNNEI. The CDR3 is CASSDRYQGRTEAFF. CDR3 DNA sequence: TGTGCCAGCAGTGATAGATACCAGGGCCGGACTGAAGCTTTCTTT.

This clone was picked up a small number of times. The chain uses TRBV6-2 or TRBV6-3 and TRBJ1-5, with TRBD1 identical over 9 bases. Losses at the gene ends were 2 bases for V and 1 base for J; bases not matched to a gene: 6. The CDR3 contains 17 residues. Germline V gene sequence: CDR1 MNHEY, CDR2 SVGEGT. Written as DNA, the CDR3 is TGTGCCAGCAGTTACCATACAGGGGGCGCGAGCAATCAGCCCCAGCATTTT. It translates to CASSYHTGGASNQPQHF.

The rearrangement joins TRBV29-1 to TRBJ1-3; tentative D call: TRBD1 (5 bases). V dropped 7 bases and J dropped 0 bases, with 13 bases sitting between them. Germline V CDR1 and CDR2: SQVTM, ANQGSEA. The CDR3 runs to 14 residues. Here the CDR3 reads CSAARGGSGNTIYF. CDR3 sequence (DNA): TGCAGCGCTGCGAGGGGAGGCTCTGGAAACACCATATATTTT. Supplemented by reference TRBV29-1 and TRBJ1-3, the full variable domain reads SAVISQKPSRDICQRGTSLTIQCQVDSQVTMMFWYRQQPGQSLTLIATANQGSEATYESGFVIDKFPISRPNLTFSTLTVSNMSPEDSSIYLCSAARGGSGNTIYFGEGSWLTVV.

V gene TRBV5-4 combines with J gene TRBJ1-6; 8 nucleotides agree with TRBD1. Germline V CDR1 and CDR2: SGHNT, YYREEE (reference sequence). The CDR3 length is 16 residues. Trimming cost V 1 base and J 7 bases; bases outside gene matches: 7. CDR3 amino acids: CASSLPLGTGNSPLHF. DNA for the CDR3: TGTGCCAGCAGCTTGCCCCTCGGGACAGGAAATTCACCCCTCCACTTT. The full variable domain, its missing parts supplied by reference TRBV5-4 and TRBJ1-6, is ETGVTQSPTHLIKTRGQQVTLRCSSQSGHNTVSWYQQALGQGPQFIFQYYREEENGRGNFPPRFSGLQFPNYSSELNVNALELDDSALYLCASSLPLGTGNSPLHFGNGTRLTVT.

This rearrangement joins TRBV6-1 to TRBJ2-5; weak D call: TRBD2 (6 bases). The CDR3 consists of 17 residues. The V end lost 4 bases, the J end lost 3 bases, and 21 bases lay between the germline ends. In germline, CDR1 is MNHNS, CDR2 SASEGT. DNA for the CDR3: TGTGCCAGCAGTGCTGGGACTGAGCCTCGGCGAAAAGAGACCCAGTACTTC. It is translated as CASSAGTEPRRKETQYF.